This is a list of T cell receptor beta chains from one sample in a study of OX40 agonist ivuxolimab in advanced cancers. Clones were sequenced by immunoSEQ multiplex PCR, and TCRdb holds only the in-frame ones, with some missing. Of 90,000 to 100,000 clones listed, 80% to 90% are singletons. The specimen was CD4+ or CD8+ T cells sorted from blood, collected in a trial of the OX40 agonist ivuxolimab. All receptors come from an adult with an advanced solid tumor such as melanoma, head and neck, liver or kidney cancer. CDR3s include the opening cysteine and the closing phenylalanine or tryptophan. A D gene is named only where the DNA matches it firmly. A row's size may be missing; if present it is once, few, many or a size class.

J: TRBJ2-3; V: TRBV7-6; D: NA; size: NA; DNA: TGTGCCAGCAGCTTATCGGGTTGGGGGGAAGCCGAGATTAGCACAGATACGCAGTATTTT; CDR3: CASSLSGWGEAEISTDTQYF
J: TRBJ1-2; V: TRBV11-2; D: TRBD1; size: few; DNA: TGTGCCAGCAGCTTCCCCGGGACAGGGCCCTATGGCTACACCTTC; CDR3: CASSFPGTGPYGYTF
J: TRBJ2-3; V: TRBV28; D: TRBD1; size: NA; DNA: TGTGCCAGCAGCACGGGACAGGGGAGCACAGATACGCAGTATTTT; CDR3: CASSTGQGSTDTQYF
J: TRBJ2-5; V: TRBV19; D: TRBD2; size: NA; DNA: TGTGCCAGTAGTATGGGGAGGGCAGAGACCCAGTACTTC; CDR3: CASSMGRAETQYF
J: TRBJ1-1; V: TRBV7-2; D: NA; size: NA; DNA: TGTGCCAGCAGCTTAGGGGGTGGGGCGGTGTCTGTCGCTGAAGCTTTCTTT; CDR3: CASSLGGGAVSVAEAFF
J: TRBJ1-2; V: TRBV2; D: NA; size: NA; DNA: TGTGCCAGCAGTGCAGAGAACTATGGCTACACCTTC; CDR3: CASSAENYGYTF
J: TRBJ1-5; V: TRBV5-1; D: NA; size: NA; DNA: TGCGCCAGCAGCTTAGATGGGACAAATAAACAGCCCCAGCATTTT; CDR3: CASSLDGTNKQPQHF
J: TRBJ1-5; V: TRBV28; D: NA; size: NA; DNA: TGTGCCACCAAGCCTTGGACAGATTTAGGGACGGGTCAGCCCCAGCATTTT; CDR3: CATKPWTDLGTGQPQHF
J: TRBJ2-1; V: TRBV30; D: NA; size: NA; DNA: TGTGCCTGGAGCCGCAATGAGCAGTTCTTC; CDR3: CAWSRNEQFF
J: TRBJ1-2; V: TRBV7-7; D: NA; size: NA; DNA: TGTGCCAGCAACGAAAGGTTGGATGGCTACACCTTC; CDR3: CASNERLDGYTF
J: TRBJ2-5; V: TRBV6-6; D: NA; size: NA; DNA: TGTGCCAGCAGTTACTCTTACGGGATAGAAGAGACCCAGTACTTC; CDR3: CASSYSYGIEETQYF
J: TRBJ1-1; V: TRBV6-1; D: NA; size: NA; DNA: TGTGCCAGCCCCTCTTTGACGGGGGCTGAAGCTTTCTTT; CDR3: CASPSLTGAEAFF
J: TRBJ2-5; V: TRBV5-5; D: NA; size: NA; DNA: TGTGCCAGCAGCTTGGGGGGGCAGACCCAGTACTTC; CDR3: CASSLGGQTQYF
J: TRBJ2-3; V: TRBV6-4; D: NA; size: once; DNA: TGTGCCAGCAGCGAGGACACCGGGACAACCCGCACAGATACGCAGTATTTT; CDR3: CASSEDTGTTRTDTQYF
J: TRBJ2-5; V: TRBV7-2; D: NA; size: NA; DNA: TGTGCCAGCAGCCCCGACAGGCAAGACGAGACCCAGTACTTC; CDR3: CASSPDRQDETQYF